Shown below are 26 T cell receptor beta chains from a single sample sequenced in a study of beta chain features in type 1 diabetes. General study points: Shortening that was moderate but significant affected the TCRB CDR3s of Type 1 diabetes patients in all four CD4+ subsets.

Their specific antigens are unknown. What was sequenced were expressed TCRB transcripts, since all of the isolated RNA had been reverse transcribed. Produced via immunoSEQ multiplex PCR; TCRdb's table is partial and in-frame only. The sample lists roughly 50,000 clones; 35% to 55% were seen once. Sequenced: stem cell memory CD4+ T cells from blood. The origin of the receptors is a man aged 25-45 years with type 1 diabetes.

This clone was counted a few times. This chain connects TRBV6-1 to TRBJ2-6; TRBD1 matches at 9 bases. Trimming cost V 6 bases and J 4 bases; bases outside gene matches: 4. The length of the CDR3 is 15 residues. In germline, CDR1 is MNHNS, CDR2 SASEGT. The CDR3 DNA sequence: TGTGCCAGCAGCCGGACAGGGGCCGGGGCCAACGTCCTGACTTTC. Its protein is CASSRTGAGANVLTF.

J is TRBJ2-4 and V is TRBV7-6; D is unclear. The CDR3 runs 13 residues. V was cut by 5 bases and J by 2 bases, with 7 bases left in between. Germline CDR1 reads SGHVS; CDR2 reads FNYEAQ. For the CDR3, the DNA is TGTGCCAGCAGCCCCTCTCCCAAAAACATTCAGTACTTC. Protein: CASSPSPKNIQYF.

This clone occurred once. The chain recombines TRBV19 with TRBJ2-1; 7 bases match TRBD1. The J segment lost 9 bases and the V segment lost 1 base, leaving 3 bases of the junction unmatched. There are 13 residues in the CDR3. Germline V gene sequence: CDR1 LNHDA, CDR2 SQIVND (reference sequence). Written as DNA, the CDR3 is TGTGCCAGTAGTATAGCCGCAGGGGGTGAGCAGTTCTTC. It is translated as CASSIAAGGEQFF.

The chain carries TRBV14 and TRBJ2-7; possibly TRBD1 for D (6 bases). This CDR3 has 15 amino acids. Trimming pared 4 bases from V and 1 base from J, leaving 14 bases between. Germline V CDR1 and CDR2: SGHDN, FVKESK. CDR3 region: CASSRTGTGSYEQYF. The CDR3 bases are TGTGCCAGCAGCCGTACGGGAACAGGGTCCTACGAGCAGTACTTC.

The rearrangement links TRBV4-2 to TRBJ2-1; 10 bases align to TRBD2. Germline assignment: CDR1 LGHNA and CDR2 YNFKEQ. The CDR3 is made up of 19 amino acids. With 4 bases clipped from V and 0 bases from J, the junction kept 12 bases outside the gene matches. This chain's CDR3 is CASSPVGAGGFSSYNEQFF. CDR3 in DNA: TGTGCCAGCAGCCCGGTTGGAGCGGGAGGGTTCTCCTCCTACAATGAGCAGTTCTTC.

V gene TRBV6-6 combines with J gene TRBJ2-1; D perhaps matches TRBD1 (6 bases). The CDR3 sequence is 15 residues long. Trimming removed 2 bases at V and 7 bases at J, with 15 bases between. CDR1 and CDR2 from the germline V gene are MNHNY and SVGAGI (reference sequence). Written as DNA, the CDR3 is TGTGCCAGCAGTTACACTTCCAGGGGTACGAATGAGCAGTTCTTC. Translation: CASSYTSRGTNEQFF.

This clone has just a few counts. The chain employs TRBV29-1 and TRBJ1-2; D is unclear. With 4 bases removed from V and 3 bases from J, the gap between germline ends came to 9 bases. CDR3 length: 12 residues. Germline lookup yields CDR1 SQVTM and CDR2 ANQGSEA. The CDR3 loop reads CSVAVGDYGYTF. The CDR3 DNA sequence: TGCAGCGTTGCGGTCGGAGACTATGGCTACACCTTC.

The chain carries TRBV5-6 and TRBJ2-1; TRBD1 aligns across 7 bases. In germline, CDR1 is SGHDT, CDR2 YYEEEE. J lost 3 bases, V lost 5 bases, and 8 bases had no gene match. This CDR3 spans 15 amino acids. CDR3 nucleotide sequence: TGTGCCAGCAGTACTCCGGGACAGATCTACAATGAGCAGTTCTTC. Protein product: CASSTPGQIYNEQFF.

The rearrangement joins TRBV28 to TRBJ1-1; 7 bases agree with TRBD1. This CDR3 region has 13 residues. The junction had 7 bases not matched to a gene; V was cut back by 6 bases and J by 6 bases. CDR1 and CDR2 from the germline V gene are MDHEN and SYDVKM. For the CDR3, the DNA is TGTGCCAGCAGCCAGACAGGGAGCGCTGAAGCTTTCTTT. This codes for CASSQTGSAEAFF.

In nucleotides, the CDR3 is TGCGCCAGCAGCCAAGGGCCTAGTCGGCTTTACGAGCAGTACTTC. It is translated as CASSQGPSRLYEQYF. The chain links TRBV4-3 to TRBJ2-7; D uncertain. Trimming took 1 base from V and 4 from J, leaving 14 bases between them. In germline, CDR1 is LGHNA, CDR2 YSLEER. The CDR3 is 15 amino acids.

J is TRBJ2-6 and V is TRBV5-1, with D uncertain. V lost 0 bases and J 1 base, leaving 5 bases between the germline ends. The germline CDR1 and CDR2 sequences are SGHRS and YFSETQ. This CDR3 has 15 residues. The CDR3 bases are TGCGCCAGCAGCTTGGTTGCGTCTGGGGCCAACGTCCTGACTTTC. It yields the protein CASSLVASGANVLTF.

This clone occurred a few times. V is TRBV9 and J is TRBJ2-7, with D possibly TRBD2 on 5 matching bases. Germline V gene lookup returns CDR1 SGDLS and CDR2 YYNGEE. The CDR3 covers 15 residues. V shed 4 bases and J shed 1 base, with 15 bases lying between them. This CDR3 is CASSPLEVASYEQYF. In DNA, the CDR3 is TGTGCCAGCAGCCCCCTCGAGGTAGCGTCCTACGAGCAGTACTTC.

The chain is built from TRBV28 and TRBJ2-7; 7 bases agree with TRBD1. V was clipped by 5 bases and J by 3 bases; unmatched bases: 1. Germline V lookup: CDR1 MDHEN, CDR2 SYDVKM. The CDR3 extends over 12 amino acids. This chain's CDR3 is CASSRQGYEQYF. DNA for the CDR3: TGTGCCAGCAGTCGACAGGGCTACGAGCAGTACTTC.

This clone came up a few times. CDR3 protein: CASRRGLAGGYEQYF. The CDR3 region has the DNA TGTGCCAGCCGTCGTGGACTAGCGGGAGGGTACGAGCAGTACTTC. This rearrangement joins TRBV6-6 to TRBJ2-7, with 15 bases lining up with TRBD2. Germline V gene lookup returns CDR1 MNHNY and CDR2 SVGAGI (reference sequence). V lost 8 bases, J lost 4 bases, and 6 bases stayed unmatched. This CDR3 comprises 15 residues.

The J gene is TRBJ1-5, the V gene TRBV28, with 11 bases lining up with TRBD1. V lost 10 bases and J lost 7; bases outside the gene matches: 9. The CDR3 is 14 residues long. Germline V lookup: CDR1 MDHEN, CDR2 SYDVKM. In DNA, the CDR3 is TGTGCCACTAAGGACAGGGGGCGCAGGCAGCCCCAGCATTTT. Its protein product is CATKDRGRRQPQHF. The full variable domain, in which reference TRBV28 and TRBJ1-5 provide the parts outside the CDR3, is DVKVTQSSRYLVKRTGEKVFLECVQDMDHENMFWYRQDPGLGLRLIYFSYDVKMKEKGDIPEGYSVSREKKERFSLILESASTNQTSMYLCATKDRGRRQPQHFGDGTRLSIL.

The chain links TRBV5-4 to TRBJ1-4; D possibly corresponds to TRBD1 (5 bases). This CDR3 has 13 residues. Germline assignment: CDR1 SGHNT and CDR2 YYREEE (reference sequence). V lost 4 bases and J lost 7, with 11 bases in between. Here the CDR3 reads CASSTSQGEKLFF. CDR3 sequence (DNA): TGTGCCAGCAGCACGTCTCAGGGTGAAAAACTGTTTTTT. Full variable domain (rest looked up from reference TRBV5-4 and TRBJ1-4): ETGVTQSPTHLIKTRGQQVTLRCSSQSGHNTVSWYQQALGQGPQFIFQYYREEENGRGNFPPRFSGLQFPNYSSELNVNALELDDSALYLCASSTSQGEKLFFGSGTQLSVL.

This clone occurred a few times. CDR3: CASSPGATDTQYF. CDR3 DNA: TGTGCCAGCTCACCAGGAGCCACAGATACGCAGTATTTT. The V gene is TRBV18, the J gene TRBJ2-3; D unresolved. The CDR3 has 13 amino acids. Trimming took off 2 bases at V and 2 bases at J, with 5 bases between the two ends. Germline V lookup: CDR1 KGHSH, CDR2 LQKENI.

This chain links TRBV30 with TRBJ2-2; weak D call: TRBD2 (6 bases). This CDR3 has 16 amino acids. Germline loops: CDR1 GTSNPN, CDR2 SVGIG (reference sequence). V shed 1 base and J shed 7 bases, with 19 bases lying between them. The CDR3 region has the DNA TGTGCCTGGAGTGGGGGGGACCGATTTCAAATCGGGGAGCTGTTTTTT. This encodes CAWSGGDRFQIGELFF.

The V gene is TRBV27, the J gene TRBJ2-7; perhaps TRBD2 as D (6 bases). The CDR3 is made up of 14 amino acids. V lost 7 bases and J 7 bases, leaving 20 bases between the germline ends. In germline, CDR1 is MNHEY, CDR2 SMNVEV (reference sequence). The CDR3 is CASTVTGGGEEQYF. The DNA of the CDR3 is TGTGCCAGCACCGTAACCGGGGGAGGTGAAGAGCAGTACTTC.

V is TRBV5-1 and J is TRBJ2-7; 12 bases are a match to TRBD1. Germline CDR1 and CDR2: SGHRS and YFSETQ. The junction had 14 bases not matched to a gene; V was cut back by 4 bases and J by 3 bases. The CDR3 length is 18 residues. The CDR3, as DNA: TGCGCCAGCAGCCCCCCACCGGGACAGGGGGCGATCGACTACGAGCAGTACTTC. Residues: CASSPPPGQGAIDYEQYF.

This chain joins TRBV18 and TRBJ2-2; 8 bases are a match to TRBD2. The J segment lost 5 bases and the V segment lost 6 bases, leaving 8 bases of the junction unmatched. CDR1 KGHSH and CDR2 LQKENI come from the germline V gene. This CDR3 is built from 15 residues. CDR3 residues: CASSFGAGETGELFF. Here the CDR3 DNA reads TGTGCCAGCTCCTTTGGAGCGGGAGAAACCGGGGAGCTGTTTTTT.

This clone was counted between two and nine times. V gene TRBV4-3 combines with J gene TRBJ1-1, with D maybe TRBD1 (5 bases). This CDR3 contains 16 residues. V shed 3 bases and J shed 1 base, with 15 bases lying between them. In germline, CDR1 is LGHNA, CDR2 YSLEER. The CDR3 here is CASSHRQPGGNTEAFF. CDR3 DNA sequence: TGCGCCAGCAGCCATAGACAGCCGGGAGGGAACACTGAAGCTTTCTTT.

This clone was seen only a few times. V is TRBV14 and J is TRBJ2-7; the D is unclear. The V and J ends lost 2 bases and 3 bases respectively, with 11 bases between them. Germline V gives CDR1 SGHDN, CDR2 FVKESK. The CDR3 length is 14 residues. As DNA, the CDR3 is TGTGCCAGCAGCCAAATCTATTCCCGCTACGAGCAGTACTTC. This sequence encodes CASSQIYSRYEQYF.

The sample holds a few counts of this clone. The chain uses TRBV11-2 and TRBJ1-4; the D is unclear. This CDR3 contains 14 residues. Germline CDR1 and CDR2: SGHAT and FQNNGV. V was cut by 5 bases and J by 7 bases, with 14 bases left in between. The CDR3 reads CASSTEGRSEKLFF. The CDR3, as DNA: TGTGCCAGCAGCACCGAAGGCAGGTCTGAAAAACTGTTTTTT. The full variable domain, its missing parts supplied by reference TRBV11-2 and TRBJ1-4, is EAGVAQSPRYKIIEKRQSVAFWCNPISGHATLYWYQQILGQGPKLLIQFQNNGVVDDSQLPKDRFSAERLKGVDSTLKIQPAKLEDSAVYLCASSTEGRSEKLFFGSGTQLSVL.

This clone appeared a few times. The junction and the germline gene differ at one end; a read error may be behind it. This sequence joins TRBV16 and TRBJ2-7; 8 bases fit TRBD2. The germline gives CDR1 KGHSY, CDR2 FQNENV. This CDR3 has 14 residues. CDR3 coding DNA: TGTGCCAGCACCCAACTAGCGGACACCTACGAGCAGTACTTC. It encodes CASTQLADTYEQYF.

This sequence joins TRBV5-1 and TRBJ1-2; weak D call: TRBD1 (6 bases). Trimming removed 5 bases from V and 4 bases from J, with 18 bases in between. The germline gives CDR1 SGHRS, CDR2 YFSETQ. The CDR3 has 15 residues. The CDR3 protein is CASRGIQGAVYGYTF. The CDR3, as DNA: TGCGCCAGCAGGGGAATACAGGGAGCGGTCTATGGCTACACCTTC.